Following are 21 T cell receptor beta chains from one sample sequenced in a study of molecular identifiers for immune sequencing clone quantification. TCRdb recomputed calls from the PCR reads with MiXCR, one row per CDR3 protein. The sample holds around 460,000 distinct CDR3 sequences, about a quarter seen once. Sequenced input: naive CD8+ T cells from blood, with Jurkat cell RNA spiked in. Sample subset: FACS-sorted CD8+CD4-CCR7+CD45RA+ naive T cells. The receptors come from a human donor in good health. Some libraries in this study had Jurkat cell RNA spiked in.

This clonotype appeared a few times. The V and J genes are TRBV5-6 and TRBJ1-1; 8 bases line up with TRBD1. V lost 4 bases, J lost 10 bases, and 15 bases stayed unmatched. Germline-derived CDR1 and CDR2 are SGHDT and YYEEEE. This CDR3 region has 15 residues. CDR3 nucleotide sequence: TGTGCCAGCAGCCAACAGGGGGACCCGTGGCCTGGAGCTTTCTTT. As protein: CASSQQGDPWPGAFF.

With regard to this clonotype: One end of the junction fails to match germline, which may point to a read error. The chain joins TRBV19 to TRBJ1-5; D is possibly TRBD1 (6 bases). The CDR3 extends over 13 amino acids. Germline assignment: CDR1 LNHDA and CDR2 SQIVND (reference sequence). This chain's CDR3 is CASSSGGNQPPHF. DNA for the CDR3: TGTGCCAGTAGTAGCGGGGGCAATCAGCCCCCGCATTTT.

This clonotype was detected only a few times. The chain has TRBV10-2 and TRBJ2-7; weak D call: TRBD2 (5 bases). Germline V gives CDR1 WSHSY, CDR2 SAAADI. CDR3 length: 12 amino acids. V lost 5 bases and J 5 bases, leaving 10 bases between the germline ends. The CDR3 here is CASSWAGDEQYF. The CDR3 DNA follows: TGCGCCAGCAGTTGGGCCGGGGACGAGCAGTACTTC.

The chain is built from TRBV27 and TRBJ2-2; D is uncertain. CDR1 MNHEY and CDR2 SMNVEV come from the germline V gene (reference sequence). Trimming took 6 bases from V and 4 from J, leaving 15 bases between them. The CDR3 consists of 15 residues. CDR3 bases: TGTGCCAGCAGGGAAGGGATAGTGGGCACCGGGGAGCTGTTTTTT. This sequence encodes CASREGIVGTGELFF.

The rearrangement links TRBV11-3 to TRBJ2-1; D is ambiguous. Trimming stripped 4 bases from V and 5 bases from J, with 9 bases between. CDR1 is SGHNT and CDR2 is YENEEA in the germline V gene. CDR3 size: 13 residues. This CDR3 reads CASSSRADNEQFF. CDR3 nucleotide sequence: TGTGCCAGCAGCTCCCGGGCTGACAATGAGCAGTTCTTC.

As regards this clonotype: At one end, the junction sequence differs from germline, possibly due to a read error. This rearrangement joins TRBV29-1 to TRBJ2-1; 11 bases align to TRBD2. The CDR3 is 16 amino acids. The germline V gene encodes CDR1 SQVTM and CDR2 ANQGSEA. The CDR3 nucleotides are TGCAGCGTTGATGGTCTAGCGGGAGGCCCCTACAATAAGCAGTTCTTC. Translation: CSVDGLAGGPYNKQFF.

The chain links TRBV27 to TRBJ1-3, with TRBD1 matching 8 bases. The CDR3 totals 16 residues. The trim removed 4 bases at V and 4 bases at J, leaving 9 bases unmatched. CDR1 is MNHEY, CDR2 SMNVEV, per germline (reference sequence). CDR3 DNA: TGTGCCAGCAGTTCCCGGGGACAGGCACCGGGAAACACCATATATTTT. Protein: CASSSRGQAPGNTIYF.

This clonotype appeared a few times. This chain links TRBV7-9 with TRBJ2-3, with D possibly being TRBD1 (5 bases). Trimming pared 5 bases from V and 1 base from J, leaving 13 bases between. The CDR3 is 15 residues long. Germline CDR1 reads SEHNR; CDR2 reads FQNEAQ (reference sequence). The CDR3 protein is CASSQDNFRTDTQYF. For the CDR3, the DNA is TGTGCCAGCAGCCAGGACAACTTTCGCACAGATACGCAGTATTTT.

This clonotype was seen a few times. V is TRBV28 and J is TRBJ1-6, with a weak D call TRBD1 (5 bases). Germline V gives CDR1 MDHEN, CDR2 SYDVKM. Trimming stripped 8 bases from V and 8 bases from J, with 13 bases between. CDR3 length equals 13 residues. The CDR3 coding sequence is TGTGCCAGCTCCTCCAGGGCCTATTCACCCCTCCACTTT. The encoded protein is CASSSRAYSPLHF.

The rearrangement links TRBV6-2 or TRBV6-3 to TRBJ2-7; D may be TRBD1 (5 bases). V lost 11 bases and J 3 bases, leaving 20 bases between the germline ends. Germline CDR1 MNHEY, CDR2 SVGEGT. The CDR3 extends over 14 amino acids. CDR3 region: CALGPGPSIYEQYF. DNA for the CDR3: TGTGCCCTGGGGCCGGGTCCTTCGATCTACGAGCAGTACTTC.

Points on this clonotype: This sequence may be a read error, since a much larger clone differs from it by one base. The V and J genes are TRBV5-1 and TRBJ2-3; no reliable D call. The CDR3 totals 13 residues. The V and J ends lost 6 bases and 2 bases respectively, with 10 bases between them. Germline V gene lookup returns CDR1 SGHRS and CDR2 YFSETQ. The DNA for the CDR3 is TGCGCCAGCAATTCCGACCTCACAGATACGCAGTATTTT. Amino acid sequence: CASNSDLTDTQYF.

This clonotype turned up a few times. CDR3 sequence reads: CASSPGQGAGGYTF. The CDR3 region has the DNA TGTGCCAGCAGCCCAGGACAGGGGGCGGGCGGCTACACCTTC. The V and J genes are TRBV27 and TRBJ1-2, with 11 bases identical to TRBD1. Germline CDR1 MNHEY, CDR2 SMNVEV (reference sequence). The length of the CDR3 is 14 residues. V shed 6 bases, J shed 8 bases, and the junction held 8 bases outside the gene matches.

This clonotype was observed a few times. The chain uses TRBV12-3 or TRBV12-4 and TRBJ2-3, with 8 bases matching TRBD2. V lost 4 bases and J lost 4; bases outside the gene matches: 4. The CDR3 runs 14 residues. The CDR3 bases are TGTGCCAGCAGTTCAGCGGGGGTGGCAGATACGCAGTATTTT. Its translation: CASSSAGVADTQYF.

This clonotype occurred many times. The chain carries TRBV7-2 and TRBJ1-1; a weak D match, TRBD1 (6 bases). Germline lookup yields CDR1 SGHTA and CDR2 FQGNSA. Trimming removed 1 base at V and 1 base at J, with 13 bases between. There are 16 residues in the CDR3. Here the CDR3 reads CASSLGAGVWNTEAFF. CDR3 bases: TGTGCCAGCAGCTTAGGGGCAGGGGTTTGGAACACTGAAGCTTTCTTT.

V and J are TRBV7-9 and TRBJ2-3, with TRBD2 matching over 9 bases. With V trimmed by 3 bases and J by 3 bases, 7 bases remained unmatched. Germline loops: CDR1 SEHNR, CDR2 FQNEAQ (reference sequence). CDR3 length equals 16 residues. As DNA, the CDR3 is TGTGCCAGCAGCTTGTTTGGCGGGGGGGTAACAGATACGCAGTATTTT. It translates to CASSLFGGGVTDTQYF.

This clonotype has more than one count but fewer than ten. V gene TRBV6-2 or TRBV6-3 combines with J gene TRBJ2-2, with TRBD2 identical over 11 bases. The length of the CDR3 is 17 residues. The trim removed 2 bases at V and 3 bases at J, leaving 5 bases unmatched. Germline V CDR1 and CDR2: MNHEY, SVGEGT. Written as DNA, the CDR3 is TGTGCCAGCAGTTACCGTAGCGGGAGGGCGCACACCGGGGAGCTGTTTTTT. It specifies CASSYRSGRAHTGELFF.

About this clonotype: An end of the junction differs from the germline gene, which may be a read error. This sequence joins TRBV5-3 and TRBJ2-5; no firm D call. TRBV5-3 is filed as an ORF, its function uncertain. CDR3 length: 13 amino acids. Here the CDR3 reads CASSLDERPTQYF. In DNA form, the CDR3 reads TGTGCCAGCAGCTTAGATGAGAGACCGACCCAGTACTTC.

Many counts were recorded for this clonotype. The chain has TRBV7-9 and TRBJ2-3; tentative D call: TRBD2 (5 bases). The CDR3 loop spans 17 amino acids. The germline V gene has CDR1 SEHNR and CDR2 FQNEAQ (reference sequence). The V end lost 10 bases, the J end lost 2 bases, and 25 bases lay between the germline ends. Here the CDR3 DNA reads TGTGCCACCGAACCCTCGCGGCGGGCCCCTCTCACAGATACGCAGTATTTT. Its translation: CATEPSRRAPLTDTQYF.

A remark on this clonotype: A junction boundary mismatches the germline segment, possibly from a read error. V usage is TRBV29-1 and J usage is TRBJ2-3, with D hard to call. The last part of the DNA fits TRBJ2-7 better; the J call may be wrong. Germline V gene sequence: CDR1 SQVTM, CDR2 ANQGSEA. The CDR3 is 12 residues long. CDR3 sequence reads: CSVEAWGGEQYF. Written as DNA, the CDR3 is TGCAGCGTCGAAGCGTGGGGTGGGGAGCAGTACTTC.

This clonotype was observed many times. This rearrangement joins TRBV5-1 to TRBJ2-3; TRBD1 is a possible D gene (6 bases). The length of the CDR3 is 15 residues. Germline V gene lookup returns CDR1 SGHRS and CDR2 YFSETQ. The V end lost 3 bases, the J end lost 4 bases, and 15 bases lay between the germline ends. The CDR3 reads CASSSRGGVSDTQYF. In DNA, the CDR3 is TGCGCCAGCAGCTCCCGAGGGGGTGTCTCAGATACGCAGTATTTT.

This clonotype has just a few counts. J is TRBJ1-6 and V is TRBV11-2, with 10 bases lining up with TRBD1. The CDR3 has 15 amino acids. Germline lookup yields CDR1 SGHAT and CDR2 FQNNGV. The V and J ends lost 5 bases and 12 bases, in that order; junction bases with no gene match: 10. The CDR3 protein is CASSQPGQGRIPLHF. The CDR3 DNA is TGTGCCAGCAGCCAACCGGGACAGGGGAGGATACCCCTCCACTTT.